This T cell receptor beta chain was sequenced for a study of response to subunit inactivated influenza vaccine. Study results and limitations: T cells newly recruited by each seasonal influenza vaccination are few, the authors suggested.

As regards this clonotype: Its cognate antigen is unknown.

In TCRdb, the RT-PCR reads were re-called with MiXCR into one record per CDR3 protein. This table holds hundreds of thousands of distinct CDR3 sequences, approximately 12% found once. CDR1 is SQVTM and CDR2 is ANQGSEA in the germline V gene. Trimming cost V 4 bases and J 1 base; bases outside gene matches: 1. The CDR3 totals 13 residues. Source: PBMCs from blood, taken on the day of vaccination. The chain carries TRBV29-1 and TRBJ1-1, with 9 nucleotides matching TRBD1. The source of this sequence is a man aged 50-60 years who received an inactivated influenza vaccine. CDR3 sequence reads: CSVADRGNTEAFF. CDR3 nucleotide sequence: TGCAGCGTTGCGGACAGGGGGAACACTGAAGCTTTCTTT.